This section outlines one TCR beta chain sequence together with its context. This clone was recorded once. Its recognized antigen is unknown. No clone much larger than this one lies a single base away; base qualities are absent. The data are from a study of T cell changes during pregnancy in multiple sclerosis (dated by TCRdb to between 2018 and 2021). In terms of the full investigation: The study looked at changes in the T cell repertoire across pregnancy in women with multiple sclerosis.

To prepare the library, the immunoSEQ multiplex PCR assay was applied. TCRdb provides this immuneACCESS table in a form limited to in-frame rearrangements. Some clones are lacking; in checked studies, under half of them reflect an unresolved V gene, and why the rest are absent is not known. In this sample the table shows tens of thousands of clones, roughly 90% of which occur a single time. Clones ranked in the top ten supply about 0.91% of the sample. Sequenced material: peripheral blood, taken before pregnancy. The sequence came from a female donor with multiple sclerosis, enrolled in a pregnancy study.

The CDR3 reads as follows: CASSLLVGGELFF. The bases are TGCGCCAGCAGCCTTCTAGTGGGCGGGGAGCTGTTTTTT. The chain couples TRBV5-1 to TRBJ2-2, with the D segment identity uncertain. V lost 4 bases and J lost 7 bases; the stretch between them is 11 bases long. CDR1 and CDR2 are read off the germline V gene as SGHRS and YFSETQ. The CDR3 starts with the cysteine, ends with the phenylalanine, and has 13 residues. The kept DNA is CDR3 alone, 39 bases in frame from the first base.